Below, 30 T cell receptor beta chains from the same sample are listed, as sequenced in a study of Ad26.COV2.S vaccination and SARS-CoV-2 variants. This table comes from immunoSEQ multiplex PCR, and its TCRdb copy is limited to in-frame clones, with some not included. Here the sample spans 400,000 to 450,000 clones, more than 80% being singletons. Documented treatment: about 20 received Ad26.COV2.S at low or high dose, single or two shots; about 5 received placebo; per-sample allocation not given. The study sampled participants on day 63 after the first vaccine or placebo injection. Source: peripheral blood, taken in a trial of Ad26.COV2.S vaccine versus placebo. The origin of the receptors is a person between 18 and 65 years old who received the Ad26.COV2.S COVID-19 vaccine or a placebo.

This clone was detected once. V and J are TRBV2 and TRBJ2-7; D remains unclear. CDR1 SNHLY and CDR2 FYNNEI come from the germline V gene. The CDR3 length is 12 residues. The V and J ends lost 6 bases and 3 bases respectively, with 9 bases between them. The CDR3 sequence: CASRPWNYEQYF. DNA of the CDR3: TGTGCCAGCAGACCCTGGAACTACGAGCAGTACTTC. Variable domain in full (rest from reference TRBV2 and TRBJ2-7): EPEVTQTPSHQVTQMGQEVILRCVPISNHLYFYWYRQILGQKVEFLVSFYNNEISEKSEIFDDQFSVERPDGSNFTLKIRSTKLEDSAMYFCASRPWNYEQYFGPGTRLTVT.

This clone has a handful of counts. The chain joins TRBV7-8 to TRBJ2-5; 9 nucleotides align to TRBD1. Trimming cost V 5 bases and J 4 bases; bases outside gene matches: 5. The CDR3 sequence is 14 residues long. Germline V CDR1 and CDR2: SGHVS, FQNEAQ. The CDR3, as DNA: TGTGCCAGCAGCACGGACAGGGGAGCAGAGACCCAGTACTTC. Encoded protein: CASSTDRGAETQYF.

The CDR3 sequence: CSVEVPSDAALTPEQFF. CDR3 in DNA: TGCAGCGTTGAAGTACCCTCTGACGCTGCACTGACCCCCGAGCAGTTCTTC. The rearrangement joins TRBV29-1 to TRBJ2-1; D is ambiguous. The CDR3 sequence is 17 residues long. Trimming took off 1 base at V and 10 bases at J, with 26 bases between the two ends. CDR1 SQVTM and CDR2 ANQGSEA come from the germline V gene.

The CDR3 nucleotides read TGTGCCAGCAGTTACCAGGTCGAGCAGTACTTC. Translating it yields CASSYQVEQYF. This chain links TRBV6-2 or TRBV6-3 with TRBJ2-7, with D hard to call. V was shortened by 2 bases and J by 6 bases, with 5 bases between the two germline ends. Germline values: CDR1 MNHEY, CDR2 SVGEGT. The CDR3 runs to 11 residues.

The gene calls are TRBV18 and TRBJ1-1, with 8 bases fitting TRBD1. CDR1 KGHSH and CDR2 LQKENI come from the germline V gene. V was clipped by 5 bases and J by 1 base; unmatched bases: 18. CDR3 size: 19 residues. The CDR3 bases are TGTGCCAGCTCATCCAAAACCTTAGACAGGGGTCGATGGAACACTGAAGCTTTCTTT. Translating it yields CASSSKTLDRGRWNTEAFF.

This rearrangement joins TRBV5-5 to TRBJ2-7; D is tentatively TRBD1 or TRBD2 (6 bases each). The CDR3 totals 13 residues. Germline assignment: CDR1 SGHKS and CDR2 YYEKEE (reference sequence). The V end was cut by 4 bases, the J end by 3 bases, with 11 bases between. The CDR3 is CASSRGTIYEQYF. The CDR3 DNA follows: TGTGCCAGCAGCCGCGGGACAATCTACGAGCAGTACTTC.

This sequence joins TRBV4-3 and TRBJ2-3; no reliable D call. The CDR3 is made up of 15 amino acids. The germline V gene encodes CDR1 LGHNA and CDR2 YSLEER. The V gene lost 0 bases and the J gene lost 4 bases, with 11 bases spanning the gap. CDR3 DNA sequence: TGCGCCAGCAGCCAAGAGAACACGGTACCAGATACGCAGTATTTT. This sequence encodes CASSQENTVPDTQYF.

This clone appeared once. The chain links TRBV7-6 to TRBJ2-7, with D perhaps TRBD1 (6 bases). From germline, CDR1 is SGHVS and CDR2 FNYEAQ. V lost 5 bases, J lost 0 bases, and 14 bases lay in between. The length of the CDR3 is 15 residues. The chain's CDR3 is CASSPMTGFSYEQYF. DNA for the CDR3: TGTGCCAGCAGCCCTATGACAGGTTTCTCCTACGAGCAGTACTTC. The variable domain in full, completed from reference TRBV7-6 and TRBJ2-7, reads GAGVSQSPRYKVTKRGQDVALRCDPISGHVSLYWYRQALGQGPEFLTYFNYEAQQDKSGLPNDRFSAERPEGSISTLTIQRTEQRDSAMYRCASSPMTGFSYEQYFGPGTRLTVT.

The rearrangement links TRBV9 to TRBJ1-4; 11 bases are a match to TRBD1. J gave up 2 bases and V 3 bases, and 3 bases lay outside the gene matches. This CDR3 has 16 amino acids. Per the germline V gene, CDR1 is SGDLS and CDR2 is YYNGEE. The CDR3, as DNA: TGTGCCAGCAGCGGGGGACAGGGGGACACTAATGAAAAACTGTTTTTT. Translation: CASSGGQGDTNEKLFF.

This sequence joins TRBV6-2 or TRBV6-3 and TRBJ2-1, with D tentatively TRBD1 or TRBD2 (5 bases each). The V end lost 5 bases, the J end lost 3 bases, and 14 bases lay between the germline ends. This CDR3 contains 15 residues. The germline CDR1 and CDR2 sequences are MNHEY and SVGEGT. CDR3 sequence: CASSSPGRNYNEQFF. The CDR3 region has the DNA TGTGCCAGCAGTAGCCCGGGACGGAACTACAATGAGCAGTTCTTC.

This chain links TRBV7-8 with TRBJ1-2; no reliable D call. Germline CDR1 SGHVS, CDR2 FQNEAQ. Trimming pared 5 bases from V and 0 bases from J, leaving 7 bases between. The CDR3 covers 13 residues. Written as DNA, the CDR3 is TGTGCCAGCAGCCCCGGCACTAACTATGGCTACACCTTC. Translation: CASSPGTNYGYTF.

The chain has TRBV6-6 and TRBJ1-4; D uncertain. The germline V gene encodes CDR1 MNHNY and CDR2 SVGAGI (reference sequence). The CDR3 is made up of 13 amino acids. Trimming removed 5 bases at V and 8 bases at J, with 12 bases between. CDR3 sequence: CASSRGGREKLFF. CDR3 nucleotides: TGTGCCAGCAGTCGGGGTGGGCGCGAAAAACTGTTTTTT.

This chain uses TRBV11-3 with TRBJ2-7; D unclear. Per the germline V gene, CDR1 is SGHNT and CDR2 is YENEEA. CDR3 size: 14 residues. V gave up 5 bases and J gave up 0 bases, with 11 bases separating them. The CDR3 sequence: CASSPQGRSYEQYF. CDR3 bases: TGTGCCAGCAGCCCTCAAGGACGCTCCTACGAGCAGTACTTC.

V usage is TRBV5-1 and J usage is TRBJ2-3, with D possibly called TRBD1 or TRBD2 (5 bases each). Trimming stripped 2 bases from V and 1 base from J, with 8 bases between. Looked up from germline, CDR1 is SGHRS and CDR2 is YFSETQ. CDR3 size: 14 residues. The chain's CDR3 is CASSFQGGTDTQYF. For the CDR3, the DNA is TGCGCCAGCAGCTTCCAGGGAGGCACAGATACGCAGTATTTT.

The V and J genes are TRBV18 and TRBJ1-2; D possibly corresponds to TRBD1 (5 bases). Germline CDR1 KGHSH, CDR2 LQKENI. The CDR3 is 14 amino acids. Trimming removed 6 bases at V and 7 bases at J, with 18 bases between. The CDR3 region has the DNA TGTGCCAGCTCCCGGGCTGTAGGGGAAAGTGGCTACACCTTC. This sequence encodes CASSRAVGESGYTF.

The chain links TRBV7-9 to TRBJ1-1, with D unresolved. V lost 5 bases to trimming and J lost 3 bases, with 16 bases between them. The V gene's germline CDR1 is SEHNR and CDR2 FQNEAQ (reference sequence). The CDR3 contains 15 residues. The CDR3 nucleotides read TGTGCCAGCAGCGTCGCCGGGGTAATGTACACTGAAGCTTTCTTT. Translation gives CASSVAGVMYTEAFF.

The chain joins TRBV19 to TRBJ1-5, with D perhaps matching TRBD1 (6 bases). The CDR3 totals 16 residues. Trimming left V 5 bases short and J 6 bases short, with 20 bases between. In germline, CDR1 is LNHDA, CDR2 SQIVND (reference sequence). The CDR3 DNA reads TGTGCCAGTAGTCCCCTCCTCGGCAGGGGTGTTCAGCCCCAGCATTTT. Residues: CASSPLLGRGVQPQHF.

J is TRBJ1-2 and V is TRBV30; possibly TRBD1 for D (5 bases). CDR1 is GTSNPN, CDR2 SVGIG, per germline (reference sequence). The CDR3 consists of 14 residues. The germline V and J ends were trimmed by 0 bases and 7 bases, with 15 bases remaining between them. CDR3 nucleotide sequence: TGTGCCTGGAGTGTAGGCAGGGCATCATCTGGCTACACCTTC. It codes for CAWSVGRASSGYTF.

The chain uses TRBV6-5 and TRBJ1-2, with D tentatively TRBD1 (5 bases). This CDR3 is built from 14 residues. The germline V gene encodes CDR1 MNHEY and CDR2 SVGAGI. Trimming pared 5 bases from V and 5 bases from J, leaving 15 bases between. This CDR3 reads CASSPPGTSYGYTF. For the CDR3, the DNA is TGTGCCAGCAGTCCGCCCGGGACGTCGTATGGCTACACCTTC.

This clone was observed a handful of times. The chain is built from TRBV6-4 and TRBJ2-7, with D perhaps TRBD2 (6 bases). The CDR3 extends over 13 amino acids. The V gene's germline CDR1 is MRHNA and CDR2 SNTAGT. Trimming shortened V by 2 bases and J by 6 bases, and 11 bases separated the two germline ends. The CDR3 loop reads CASSDEEGSEQYF. CDR3 sequence (DNA): TGTGCCAGCAGTGACGAGGAGGGAAGCGAGCAGTACTTC.

The chain couples TRBV19 to TRBJ1-5; the D is unclear. Germline V gives CDR1 LNHDA, CDR2 SQIVND (reference sequence). This CDR3 has 14 amino acids. V was cut by 3 bases and J by 8 bases, with 14 bases left in between. CDR3 DNA sequence: TGTGCCAGTAGTATTTCGATCCAGCTAGAGCCCCAGCATTTT. This encodes CASSISIQLEPQHF.

The chain is built from TRBV28 and TRBJ1-2, with a possible D match to TRBD1 (5 bases). CDR1 MDHEN and CDR2 SYDVKM come from the germline V gene. V lost 4 bases and J lost 4, with 7 bases in between. The CDR3 has 12 amino acids. CDR3 bases: TGTGCCAGCAGTTGGAGGGGCTATGGCTACACCTTC. Translating it yields CASSWRGYGYTF.

A remark on this clone: This sample also contains other DNA sequences that code for the same CDR3. The chain has TRBV11-2 and TRBJ1-2; 9 bases match TRBD1. Trimming at V came to 3 bases and at J to 4 bases, leaving 3 bases not matched to a gene. Germline CDR1 is SGHAT and CDR2 is FQNNGV. This CDR3 region has 14 residues. The CDR3 spells CASSFSTGGYGYTF. Written as DNA, the CDR3 is TGTGCCAGCAGCTTTTCGACAGGGGGCTATGGCTACACCTTC.

For the CDR3, the DNA is TGCGCCAGCAGCTTGAAGGGGGCAGGTTCGTACAATGAGCAGTTCTTC. Amino acids: CASSLKGAGSYNEQFF. The rearrangement joins TRBV5-1 to TRBJ2-1, with 7 bases aligning to TRBD1. Trimming cost V 1 base and J 4 bases; bases outside gene matches: 8. The CDR3 is made up of 16 amino acids. The germline CDR1 and CDR2 sequences are SGHRS and YFSETQ.

The chain joins TRBV7-2 to TRBJ2-1, with D possibly being TRBD2 (5 bases). V was pared by 5 bases and J by 0 bases, with 14 bases between. This CDR3 is built from 16 residues. Germline CDR1 reads SGHTA; CDR2 reads FQGNSA. CDR3 in DNA: TGTGCCAGCAGCCAGCCTAGCAGGAGCTCCTACAATGAGCAGTTCTTC. Translating it yields CASSQPSRSSYNEQFF.

This clone was observed a single time. The rearrangement uses TRBV29-1 and TRBJ1-4, with TRBD1 identical over 7 bases. The V gene end was trimmed by 7 bases and the J gene end by 0 bases; junction bases not matched to a gene: 8. The CDR3 sequence is 15 residues long. Germline assignment: CDR1 SQVTM and CDR2 ANQGSEA. The CDR3 loop is CSAGGTEATNEKLFF. CDR3 coding DNA: TGCAGCGCCGGGGGGACAGAGGCAACTAATGAAAAACTGTTTTTT.

This chain links TRBV19 with TRBJ2-7; TRBD1 might be the D (6 bases). Per the germline V gene, CDR1 is LNHDA and CDR2 is SQIVND (reference sequence). The V and J ends lost 5 bases and 0 bases respectively, with 14 bases between them. The CDR3 totals 15 residues. CDR3 sequence (DNA): TGTGCCAGTAGTTTAAGGACAGTCCTCTCCTACGAGCAGTACTTC. It specifies CASSLRTVLSYEQYF. Combining the CDR3 with reference TRBV19 and TRBJ2-7 gives the whole variable domain DGGITQSPKYLFRKEGQNVTLSCEQNLNHDAMYWYRQDPGQGLRLIYYSQIVNDFQKGDIAEGYSVSREKKESFPLTVTSAQKNPTAFYLCASSLRTVLSYEQYFGPGTRLTVT.

The chain recombines TRBV29-1 with TRBJ2-3; TRBD1 aligns across 8 bases. This CDR3 contains 14 residues. Trimming cost V 5 bases and J 4 bases; bases outside gene matches: 8. Germline loops: CDR1 SQVTM, CDR2 ANQGSEA. In nucleotides, the CDR3 is TGCAGCGTTCTTTTCGGACAGGGTTCAGATACGCAGTATTTT. It translates to CSVLFGQGSDTQYF.

The gene calls are TRBV2 and TRBJ1-6; a possible D gene is TRBD1 (5 bases). The CDR3 extends over 13 amino acids. Trimming took 4 bases from V and 6 from J, leaving 7 bases between them. CDR1 is SNHLY and CDR2 is FYNNEI in the germline V gene. In DNA form, the CDR3 reads TGTGCCAGCAGTGGACAGCCTAATTCACCCCTCCACTTT. This gives the protein CASSGQPNSPLHF.

The rearrangement uses TRBV10-1 and TRBJ2-7, with 7 positions matching TRBD1. This CDR3 has 14 residues. Germline V gene sequence: CDR1 WNHNN, CDR2 SYGVQD (reference sequence). The V segment lost 5 bases and the J segment 2 bases; nucleotides outside the gene matches: 6. CDR3 DNA sequence: TGCGCCAGCAGTCCCGGACAGGTAACCTACGAGCAGTACTTC. Translation: CASSPGQVTYEQYF.